This T cell receptor (beta chain) was recovered during a study of control samples from healthy donors and cancer patients (dated by TCRdb to 2018 to 2020). In the case of this clone: Its antigen has not been determined. No much larger clone is present one base from it, and per-base qualities are unavailable.

Receptors were amplified or captured by the immunoSEQ multiplex PCR assay. The immuneACCESS repertoire file appears here via TCRdb, limited to in-frame rearrangements. These files lack a portion of the clones; in checked studies, under half of the deficit traces to unresolved V genes, and the cause of the others is not known. This sample has some 100,000 clones in its table, and around nine tenths of those were observed once. The top ten clonotypes cover less than 8.5% of the sample. The CDR1 and CDR2 encoded by the germline V gene are MDHEN and SYDVKM. The germline V end is reduced by 4 bases and the J end by 6 bases; junction bases left unmatched: 4. The CDR3 numbers 14 residues from cysteine through phenylalanine. The DNA shown is the 42-base CDR3, in frame from base 1.

The sequence came from a man younger than 40 in good health. Material for sequencing was blood. Here the chain combines TRBV28 and TRBJ2-1, with 9 junctional bases fitting TRBD1. The sequenced DNA: TGTGCCAGCAGTTCCAGGGACAGGGTCAATGAGCAGTTCTTC. Its protein product is CASSSRDRVNEQFF.